This T cell receptor (beta chain) was profiled in a study of radiotherapy plus CTLA-4 blockade in lung cancer. Study background: There were objective responses in 18% of patients, and around 31% had disease control.

People whose metastatic non-small-cell lung cancer was chemo-refractory got focal radiation along with CTLA-4 blockade by ipilimumab. Trimming removed 4 bases at V and 0 bases at J, with 20 bases between. CDR3 length: 18 residues. Germline CDR1 reads SGHKS; CDR2 reads YYEKEE (reference sequence). Profiled with immunoSEQ multiplex PCR; TCRdb holds only in-frame clones, not every one. This repertoire shows some 78,000 clones, around 90% found once; its top ten account for 0.87%. Sample: peripheral blood, taken from a patient treated with radiotherapy plus ipilimumab. The TCR was taken from a human donor with non-small cell lung cancer who had stable disease on radiotherapy plus ipilimumab. The J gene is TRBJ2-1, the V gene TRBV5-5, with a tentative D call TRBD1 (6 bases). The CDR3 nucleotides read TGTGCCAGCAGCCCGAGGCAGGGGATGATAAACTCCTACAATGAGCAGTTCTTC. As protein: CASSPRQGMINSYNEQFF. Using reference TRBV5-5 and TRBJ2-1 for the parts outside the CDR3, the full variable domain is DAGVTQSPTHLIKTRGQQVTLRCSPISGHKSVSWYQQVLGQGPQFIFQYYEKEERGRGNFPDRFSARQFPNYSSELNVNALLLGDSALYLCASSPRQGMINSYNEQFFGPGTRLTVL.